This TCR beta chain was sequenced during a study of blood T cells in healthy people across ages. The ends lost 4 bases at V and 7 bases at J; junction bases unmatched: 4. Germline V CDR1 and CDR2: SGHDT, YYEEEE. The CDR3 covers 14 residues. The second PCR ran about 6 to 12 cycles with a sample-barcoded 5' primer and J-beta primers. TCRdb independently ran MiXCR on the 5' RACE reads; one entry per CDR3 protein. The sample holds roughly 1.9 million distinct CDR3 sequences, more than 35% seen once. Many counts were recorded for this clonotype. Sequencing was performed on blood. This receptor was identified in a human donor in good health. The chain links TRBV5-6 to TRBJ2-1; TRBD2 aligns across 11 bases. This CDR3 is CASSLGLAVNEQFF. CDR3 bases: TGTGCCAGCAGCCTGGGACTAGCGGTGAATGAGCAGTTCTTC.